This T cell receptor (beta chain) was sequenced in a study of control samples from healthy donors and cancer patients. Trimming removed 3 bases from V and 13 bases from J, with 15 bases in between. Germline V gives CDR1 MNHEY, CDR2 SVGAGI. This CDR3 contains 13 residues. Using immunoSEQ multiplex PCR, the repertoire was profiled, and TCRdb retains in-frame clones only, with some absent. The sample includes over 150,000 clones, about 91% of them seen just once. Sequencing was carried out using blood. The receptor was isolated from a woman between 40 and 50 years old in good health. This chain links TRBV6-5 with TRBJ2-2, with D uncertain. Here the CDR3 DNA reads TGTGCCAGCAGTTATGGCCCGTCGGTGGGGCTGTTTTTT. Translating it yields CASSYGPSVGLFF.